This entry lists 8 T cell receptor beta chains sequenced from one sample in a study of PD-1 blockade in mismatch repair-deficient tumors. Generated by immunoSEQ multiplex PCR, the TCRdb table keeps only in-frame clones and is missing some. The sample contains 15,000 to 20,000 clones, approximately 88% of which appear only once. The source material was PBMCs, sampled before pembrolizumab treatment. These receptors came from an adult with mismatch repair-deficient cancer.

This rearrangement joins TRBV9 to TRBJ2-3, with D perhaps TRBD1 or TRBD2 (5 bases each). This CDR3 is 15 amino acids long. Trimming cost V 3 bases and J 2 bases, with 13 bases left between them. Germline V gene data show CDR1 as SGDLS and CDR2 as YYNGEE. The CDR3 DNA is TGTGCCAGCAGCGGGGCCGGGACCCACACAGATACGCAGTATTTT. Residues: CASSGAGTHTDTQYF.

The sample holds a few counts of this clone. J is TRBJ1-5 and V is TRBV6-1; 7 bases are a match to TRBD1. Looked up from germline, CDR1 is MNHNS and CDR2 is SASEGT. After removal of 6 bases from V and 3 bases from J, the junction contained 5 bases not matched to a gene. The CDR3 runs to 14 residues. The CDR3 loop is CASRPGQFNQPQHF. CDR3 nucleotide sequence: TGTGCCAGCAGACCGGGACAGTTCAATCAGCCCCAGCATTTT.

The chain employs TRBV25-1 and TRBJ2-3; possible D gene TRBD1, 6 bases. Between the trimmed V and J ends, which lost 6 bases and 6 bases, there was a span of 7 bases. Germline V lookup: CDR1 MGHDK, CDR2 SYGVNS. The CDR3 spans 11 residues. In DNA, the CDR3 is TGTGCCAGCAGCAGGGGCGATACGCAGTATTTT. This translates into CASSRGDTQYF.

CDR3 DNA sequence: TGTGCCAGCAGCTTAGTGGTCAGGGGGAGGATTTACGAGCAGTACTTC. Its protein is CASSLVVRGRIYEQYF. The genes are TRBV11-2 and TRBJ2-7; tentatively, D is TRBD1 (7 bases). With 1 base removed from V and 4 bases from J, the gap between germline ends came to 17 bases. This CDR3 is built from 16 residues. Germline values: CDR1 SGHAT, CDR2 FQNNGV.

This chain links TRBV18 with TRBJ2-3; D gene ambiguous. This CDR3 comprises 19 residues. Germline V gene sequence: CDR1 KGHSH, CDR2 LQKENI. Trimming took off 3 bases at V and 0 bases at J, with 22 bases between the two ends. CDR3 sequence (DNA): TGTGCCAGCTCACCCCAGGCTCCCATGGGCCGCGGTAGCACAGATACGCAGTATTTT. It encodes CASSPQAPMGRGSTDTQYF. Full variable domain (rest looked up from reference TRBV18 and TRBJ2-3): NAGVMQNPRHLVRRRGQEARLRCSPMKGHSHVYWYRQLPEEGLKFMVYLQKENIIDESGMPKERFSAEFPKEGPSILRIQQVVRGDSAAYFCASSPQAPMGRGSTDTQYFGPGTRLTVL.

In its sample, this clone was seen a few times. The gene calls are TRBV19 and TRBJ1-5, with D unresolved. CDR1 is LNHDA and CDR2 is SQIVND in the germline V gene (reference sequence). The ends were cut back, 3 bases at V and 0 bases at J, with 9 bases in the middle. The CDR3 contains 15 residues. The CDR3 nucleotides are TGTGCCAGTAGTATTGGGGATAGTAGCAATCAGCCCCAGCATTTT. Translating it yields CASSIGDSSNQPQHF.

The chain couples TRBV30 to TRBJ2-2; tentatively, D is TRBD1 (6 bases). The CDR3 loop spans 14 amino acids. CDR1 and CDR2 (germline): GTSNPN, SVGIG (reference sequence). Trimming left V 1 base short and J 3 bases short, with 9 bases between. The CDR3 sequence: CAWSGRQDTGELFF. The CDR3 DNA sequence: TGTGCCTGGAGTGGTAGACAGGACACCGGGGAGCTGTTTTTT.

The rearrangement links TRBV5-1 to TRBJ2-3, with TRBD2 matching 12 bases. The ends lost 0 bases at V and 3 bases at J; junction bases unmatched: 2. Germline V gene data show CDR1 as SGHRS and CDR2 as YFSETQ. CDR3 size: 16 residues. The CDR3 loop is CASSLGLAGATDTQYF. The CDR3, as DNA: TGCGCCAGCAGCTTGGGACTAGCGGGAGCGACAGATACGCAGTATTTT.